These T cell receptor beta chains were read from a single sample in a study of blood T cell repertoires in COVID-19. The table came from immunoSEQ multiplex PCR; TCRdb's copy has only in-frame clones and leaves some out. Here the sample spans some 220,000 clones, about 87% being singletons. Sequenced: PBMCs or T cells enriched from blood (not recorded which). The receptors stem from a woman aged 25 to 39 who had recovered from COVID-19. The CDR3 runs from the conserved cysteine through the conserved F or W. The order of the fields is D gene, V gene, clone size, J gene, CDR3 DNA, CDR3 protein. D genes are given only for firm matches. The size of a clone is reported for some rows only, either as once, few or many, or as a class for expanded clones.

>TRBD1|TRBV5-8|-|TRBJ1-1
TGTGCCAGCAGCCCCCCCTACCAGGGGGGTACGACTGAAGCTTTCTTT
CASSPPYQGGTTEAFF
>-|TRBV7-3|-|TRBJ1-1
TGTGCCAGCAGCTCAGTTGGGAGGAACACTGAAGCTTTCTTT
CASSSVGRNTEAFF
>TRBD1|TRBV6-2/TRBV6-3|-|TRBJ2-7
TGTGCCAGCAGTGACCTAGGGACAGGGACCTACGAGCAGTACTTC
CASSDLGTGTYEQYF
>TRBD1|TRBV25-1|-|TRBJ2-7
TGTGCCAGCAGGGTTACTTCCGGGACAGGGGTCTACGAGCAGTACTTC
CASRVTSGTGVYEQYF
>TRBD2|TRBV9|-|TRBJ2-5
TGTGCCAGCGGAGAGGGGACTAGCGGGACAAAGTACTTC
CASGEGTSGTKYF
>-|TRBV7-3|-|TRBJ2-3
TGTGCCAGCAGTCCCGGGACTGGCACAGATACGCAGTATTTT
CASSPGTGTDTQYF
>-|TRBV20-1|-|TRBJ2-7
TGCAGTGCTAGTGCGCGTCTACGAGCTGGGTACTTC
CSASARLRAGYF
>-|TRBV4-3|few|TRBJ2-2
TGCGCCAGCAGCCAAGAGGCGGGGCAGGCATGGGACACCGGGGAGCTGTTTTTT
CASSQEAGQAWDTGELFF
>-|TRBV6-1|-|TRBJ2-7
TGTGCCAGCAGTGAAGGGGGGACACCGAGCTACGAGCAGTACTTC
CASSEGGTPSYEQYF
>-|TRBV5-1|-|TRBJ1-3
TGCGCCAGCAGCCCAACGGCGGACTCTGGAAACACCATATATTTT
CASSPTADSGNTIYF
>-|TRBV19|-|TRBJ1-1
TGTGCCAGTAGTATTCAGGGTAGGGGCACTGAAGCTTTCTTT
CASSIQGRGTEAFF
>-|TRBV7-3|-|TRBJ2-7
TGTGCCAGCAGCTTAAACCAGATCTACGAGCAGTACTTC
CASSLNQIYEQYF
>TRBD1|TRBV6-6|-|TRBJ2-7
TGTGCCAGCAATGACAGGGGCACAAGCTCCTACGAGCAGTACTTC
CASNDRGTSSYEQYF
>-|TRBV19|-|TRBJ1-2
TGTGCCAGCACAACCACCGGGAACTATGGCTACACCTTC
CASTTTGNYGYTF
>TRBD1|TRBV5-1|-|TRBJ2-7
TGCGCCAGCAGCACCGACAGGGGAAGGAACGAGCAGTACTTC
CASSTDRGRNEQYF
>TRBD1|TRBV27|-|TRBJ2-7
TGTGCCAGTCGACAGGGGAACGAGCAGTACTTC
CASRQGNEQYF
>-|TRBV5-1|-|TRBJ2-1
TGCGCCAGCAGCTTGGAGGGACTGGAGTACAATGAGCAGTTCTTC
CASSLEGLEYNEQFF
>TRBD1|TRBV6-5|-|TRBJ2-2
TGTGCCAGCAGTTACACGACAGGGGGAAGCACCGGGGAGCTGTTTTTT
CASSYTTGGSTGELFF
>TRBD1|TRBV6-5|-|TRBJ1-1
TGTGCCAGCAGTAGACAGGGAAGCACTGAAGCTTTCTTT
CASSRQGSTEAFF
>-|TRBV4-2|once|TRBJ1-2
TGTGCCAGCAGCCTGACAGGACGTGGCTACACCTTC
CASSLTGRGYTF
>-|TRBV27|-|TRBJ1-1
TGTGCCAGCAGACAGGGGAACACTGAAGCTTTCTTT
CASRQGNTEAFF
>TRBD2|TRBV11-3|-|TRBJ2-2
TGTGCCAGCAGCTTAGGGGGACTAGCGGGTAACACCGGGGAGCTGTTTTTT
CASSLGGLAGNTGELFF
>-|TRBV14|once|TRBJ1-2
TGTGCCAGCAGTCCCCGGGGGGGGATTCCCTATGGCTACACCTTC
CASSPRGGIPYGYTF
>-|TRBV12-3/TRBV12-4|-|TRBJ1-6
TGTGCCAGCCGGGGAAGCTATAATTCACCCCTCCACTTT
CASRGSYNSPLHF